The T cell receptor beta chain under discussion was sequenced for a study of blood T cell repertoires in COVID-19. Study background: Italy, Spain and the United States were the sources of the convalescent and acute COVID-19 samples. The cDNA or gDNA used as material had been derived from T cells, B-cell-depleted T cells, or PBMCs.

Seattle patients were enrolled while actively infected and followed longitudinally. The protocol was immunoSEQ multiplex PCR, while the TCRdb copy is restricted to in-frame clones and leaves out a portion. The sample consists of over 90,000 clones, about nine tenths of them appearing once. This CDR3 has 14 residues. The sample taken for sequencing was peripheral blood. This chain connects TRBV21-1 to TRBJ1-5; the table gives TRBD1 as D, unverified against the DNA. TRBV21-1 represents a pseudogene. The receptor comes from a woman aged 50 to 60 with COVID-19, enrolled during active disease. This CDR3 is CASSTSDRDGPQHF. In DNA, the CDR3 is TGTGCCAGCAGCACCTCGGACAGGGACGGGCCCCAGCATTTT.